The 29 T cell receptor beta chains in this list originate from one sample, sequenced in a study of blood T cells in healthy people across ages. A J-beta primer mix and a sample-barcoded 5' primer were used in a second PCR of about 7 to 12 cycles. From the 5' RACE reads, TCRdb called clonotypes with MiXCR, one entry per CDR3 protein. The data show some 320,000 distinct CDR3 sequences, roughly 29% seen once. Sequencing was performed on blood. These receptors all stem from a woman in her sixties or seventies in good health.

This clonotype was detected a few times. The V call is TRBV18, the J call TRBJ1-5; no definite D call. The V gene's germline CDR1 is KGHSH and CDR2 LQKENI. Trimming shortened V by 1 base and J by 1 base, and 14 bases separated the two germline ends. The CDR3 length is 17 residues. CDR3 sequence (DNA): TGTGCCAGCTCACCACTCGGCGATGCCGGGAGCAATCAGCCCCAGCATTTT. Amino acid sequence: CASSPLGDAGSNQPQHF.

The CDR3 protein is CASSHLRDYRSYNEQFF. As DNA, the CDR3 is TGTGCCAGCAGCCACCTACGGGACTATCGCTCCTACAATGAGCAGTTCTTC. This rearrangement joins TRBV14 to TRBJ2-1, with 7 bases identical to TRBD2. J gave up 0 bases and V 3 bases, and 8 bases lay outside the gene matches. The CDR3 loop spans 17 amino acids. CDR1 SGHDN and CDR2 FVKESK come from the germline V gene.

The V call is TRBV29-1, the J call TRBJ2-1, with D unclear. The germline CDR1 and CDR2 sequences are SQVTM and ANQGSEA. The V end lost 4 bases, the J end lost 0 bases, and 13 bases lay between the germline ends. The CDR3 contains 15 residues. The chain's CDR3 is CSVGALRSSYNEQFF. The DNA of the CDR3 is TGCAGCGTTGGGGCACTACGTAGCTCCTACAATGAGCAGTTCTTC.

The chain is built from TRBV4-3 and TRBJ1-2; D remains unclear. V was cut by 1 base and J by 2 bases, with 14 bases left in between. This CDR3 is built from 16 residues. Germline V gene data show CDR1 as LGHNA and CDR2 as YSLEER. The CDR3 DNA sequence: TGCGCCAGCAGCCAAGGTGGCGTTCACGGGAACTATGGCTACACCTTC. Amino acids: CASSQGGVHGNYGYTF.

This chain connects TRBV12-5 to TRBJ2-1; 8 positions match TRBD2. The J call is doubtful: the DNA matches TRBJ2-5 better. The germline V gene has CDR1 LGHNT and CDR2 FRNRAP. The CDR3 is 18 amino acids. CDR3 bases: TGTGCTAGTGGTTCCCCAAGGGGAAAAGCGGGAGCAGGAGAGACCCAGTACTTC. Translated: CASGSPRGKAGAGETQYF.

This clonotype was counted only a few times. The rearrangement joins TRBV20-1 to TRBJ2-3; 9 nucleotides agree with TRBD2. V was pared by 3 bases and J by 3 bases, with 7 bases of the junction left unmatched. The germline V gene encodes CDR1 DFQATT and CDR2 SNEGSKA (reference sequence). The CDR3 runs 15 residues. The CDR3 bases are TGCAGTGCTAGCTTATCTAGCGGGAAGACAGATACGCAGTATTTT. Its translation is CSASLSSGKTDTQYF.

The chain uses TRBV7-2 and TRBJ2-2; 7 nucleotides match TRBD2. The CDR3 consists of 15 residues. Germline CDR1 is SGHTA and CDR2 is FQGNSA. V lost 1 base and J lost 5; bases outside the gene matches: 4. The CDR3 loop is CASSLVRRETGELFF. As DNA, the CDR3 is TGTGCCAGCAGCTTAGTCAGGCGGGAGACCGGGGAGCTGTTTTTT.

This clonotype was seen many times. The gene calls are TRBV28 and TRBJ2-7; 8 bases match TRBD1. The CDR3 is made up of 14 amino acids. Germline values: CDR1 MDHEN, CDR2 SYDVKM. The trim removed 5 bases at V and 3 bases at J, leaving 6 bases unmatched. The DNA of the CDR3 is TGTGCCAGCAGTGTTAGGACAGGGAGCTACGAGCAGTACTTC. Translated, it gives CASSVRTGSYEQYF.

The genes are TRBV6-1 and TRBJ2-5, with D possibly being TRBD1 or TRBD2 (5 bases each). The J call may be wrong; the DNA end is better matched by TRBJ2-7. Looked up from germline, CDR1 is MNHNS and CDR2 is SASEGT. This CDR3 has 13 amino acids. In nucleotides, the CDR3 is TGTGCCAGCAGTGAAGGGGACCCATACGAGCAGTACTTC. Translation: CASSEGDPYEQYF.

This clonotype was observed a few times. V usage is TRBV28 and J usage is TRBJ1-5; D is unresolved. Germline CDR1 and CDR2: MDHEN and SYDVKM. The CDR3 loop spans 19 amino acids. Deletions cut 5 bases from V and 0 bases from J, with 23 bases between. This CDR3 is CASSPPVLRDKDSNQPQHF. CDR3 DNA sequence: TGTGCCAGCAGTCCGCCGGTTTTGAGGGATAAGGATAGCAATCAGCCCCAGCATTTT.

The chain joins TRBV29-1 to TRBJ2-2; no firm D call. Germline V gene lookup returns CDR1 SQVTM and CDR2 ANQGSEA. CDR3 length: 15 residues. With 1 base removed from V and 4 bases from J, the gap between germline ends came to 13 bases. This chain's CDR3 is CSVEGVSRVTGELFF. The CDR3 coding sequence is TGCAGCGTTGAAGGGGTATCTCGGGTCACCGGGGAGCTGTTTTTT.

The chain carries TRBV4-1 and TRBJ2-7, with no clear D. The CDR3 covers 15 residues. The germline gives CDR1 MGHRA, CDR2 YSYEKL. V was cut by 0 bases and J by 4 bases, with 13 bases left in between. This CDR3 is CASSQDLDTDYEQYF. CDR3 DNA sequence: TGCGCCAGCAGCCAAGATCTAGACACAGATTACGAGCAGTACTTC.

The rearrangement joins TRBV4-1 to TRBJ2-5; 8 bases are a match to TRBD1. The DNA end is a closer match to TRBJ2-1, so the J assignment may be wrong. Germline CDR1 and CDR2: MGHRA and YSYEKL. The CDR3 sequence is 14 residues long. The CDR3 bases are TGCGCCAGCAGCCAGGCATACAGGGGGTCTGAGCAGTTCTTC. Encoded protein: CASSQAYRGSEQFF.

The chain joins TRBV7-8 to TRBJ1-5; D ambiguous. V lost 4 bases to trimming and J lost 0 bases, with 7 bases between them. This CDR3 region has 14 residues. Germline V gives CDR1 SGHVS, CDR2 FQNEAQ. The CDR3 bases are TGTGCCAGCAGCTACATTGATAGCAATCAGCCCCAGCATTTT. The encoded protein is CASSYIDSNQPQHF.

This clonotype was picked up many times. The chain recombines TRBV7-9 with TRBJ1-4; D remains ambiguous. The length of the CDR3 is 15 residues. Germline CDR1 SEHNR, CDR2 FQNEAQ (reference sequence). The germline V and J ends were trimmed by 8 bases and 7 bases, with 20 bases remaining between them. DNA of the CDR3: TGTGCCAGCGTCAGGACCCAGGAACGATCTGAAAAACTGTTTTTT. This codes for CASVRTQERSEKLFF.

This clonotype was counted ten times or more. J is TRBJ2-7 and V is TRBV10-3; 10 nucleotides agree with TRBD1. The CDR3 is 14 residues long. J lost 6 bases, V lost 4 bases, and 6 bases had no gene match. Per the germline V gene, CDR1 is ENHRY and CDR2 is SYGVKD. The CDR3 loop is CAISGGTGAGEQYF. The DNA for the CDR3 is TGTGCCATCAGTGGGGGGACAGGGGCCGGCGAGCAGTACTTC.

The V and J genes are TRBV4-1 and TRBJ2-4; 9 nucleotides agree with TRBD1. The CDR3 is 15 amino acids. Germline CDR1 MGHRA, CDR2 YSYEKL. Trimming cost V 1 base and J 6 bases; bases outside gene matches: 4. CDR3 DNA: TGCGCCAGCAGCCAAGTGGGACAGGGATCAAACATTCAGTACTTC. Its protein is CASSQVGQGSNIQYF.

This clonotype was seen repeatedly, ten times or more. The chain recombines TRBV2 with TRBJ2-7, with 11 bases identical to TRBD2. Germline CDR1 SNHLY, CDR2 FYNNEI. The CDR3 has 13 amino acids. Trimming cost V 7 bases and J 12 bases; bases outside gene matches: 11. The CDR3 is CASTPGLAAAGYF. The CDR3, as DNA: TGTGCCAGCACCCCGGGACTAGCGGCGGCGGGGTACTTC.

The J gene is TRBJ2-1, the V gene TRBV4-1; perhaps TRBD2 as D (5 bases). The closer fit of TRBJ2-5 to the DNA end suggests the J call may be wrong. The CDR3 spans 16 residues. The germline V gene encodes CDR1 MGHRA and CDR2 YSYEKL. The DNA for the CDR3 is TGCGCCAGCAGCCAAGGGCATGAAGGAGGAAGGGAGACCCAGTACTTC. This gives the protein CASSQGHEGGRETQYF.

The sample holds a few counts of this clonotype. The chain recombines TRBV20-1 with TRBJ2-3, with 12 bases that match TRBD2. Germline V gene data show CDR1 as DFQATT and CDR2 as SNEGSKA (reference sequence). The CDR3 loop spans 16 amino acids. V shed 6 bases and J 6 bases; nucleotides not matched to a gene: 13. The CDR3 bases are TGCAGTGCACCCGGATATGGGCTAGCGGGAGGGGATACGCAGTATTTT. It encodes CSAPGYGLAGGDTQYF.

This clonotype was seen at least ten times. This chain joins TRBV28 and TRBJ1-2, with 8 bases lining up with TRBD1. The germline CDR1 and CDR2 sequences are MDHEN and SYDVKM. The CDR3 is 12 residues long. Trimming removed 6 bases from V and 8 bases from J; junction bases left unmatched: 5. The CDR3 sequence: CASSLGDRGYTF. In nucleotides, the CDR3 is TGTGCCAGCAGCCTCGGGGACAGGGGCTACACCTTC.

The chain links TRBV5-1 to TRBJ2-3; maybe TRBD2 (5 bases). From germline, CDR1 is SGHRS and CDR2 YFSETQ. Between the trimmed V and J ends, which lost 3 bases and 4 bases, there was a span of 12 bases. CDR3 length: 14 amino acids. Here the CDR3 reads CASSYGREADTQYF. Here the CDR3 DNA reads TGCGCCAGCAGCTATGGACGGGAAGCAGATACGCAGTATTTT.

Many counts were recorded for this clonotype. The rearrangement uses TRBV12-3 or TRBV12-4 and TRBJ2-7, with 9 positions matching TRBD2. The CDR3 is 14 amino acids. Germline trimming cut 4 bases from V and 5 bases from J; bases unmatched to any gene: 6. In DNA, the CDR3 is TGTGCCAGCAGTTCGGCGGGAGGGCCCCACGAGCAGTACTTC. Residues: CASSSAGGPHEQYF.

The table lists this clonotype with a few counts. This chain links TRBV9 with TRBJ2-3, with 9 bases aligning to TRBD2. J gave up 0 bases and V 0 bases, and 2 bases lay outside the gene matches. Germline lookup yields CDR1 SGDLS and CDR2 YYNGEE. This CDR3 has 16 residues. The CDR3 loop is CASSVGAGGSTDTQYF. The CDR3 DNA reads TGTGCCAGCAGCGTAGGAGCGGGGGGTAGCACAGATACGCAGTATTTT.

The chain combines TRBV3-1 with TRBJ1-3, with a weak D call TRBD1 (6 bases). This CDR3 is built from 16 residues. Germline V gene sequence: CDR1 LGHDT, CDR2 YNNKEL (reference sequence). With 4 bases removed from V and 6 bases from J, the gap between germline ends came to 19 bases. The CDR3 sequence is CASSPKTGGHENTIYF. Here the CDR3 DNA reads TGTGCCAGCAGCCCTAAAACCGGGGGACACGAAAACACCATATATTTT. Variable domain in full (rest from reference TRBV3-1 and TRBJ1-3): DTAVSQTPKYLVTQMGNDKSIKCEQNLGHDTMYWYKQDSKKFLKIMFSYNNKELIINETVPNRFSPKSPDKAHLNLHINSLELGDSAVYFCASSPKTGGHENTIYFGEGSWLTVV.

The chain couples TRBV7-2 to TRBJ2-7; 12 bases map to TRBD2. Germline lookup yields CDR1 SGHTA and CDR2 FQGNSA. The CDR3 spans 15 residues. V gave up 4 bases and J gave up 5 bases; unmatched junction bases: 6. For the CDR3, the DNA is TGTGCCAGCAGCTACCTAGCGGGGGGGATGAACGAGCAGTACTTC. It specifies CASSYLAGGMNEQYF.

The rearrangement links TRBV29-1 to TRBJ1-2; the D gene is possibly TRBD1 (6 bases). The CDR3 loop spans 12 amino acids. CDR1 SQVTM and CDR2 ANQGSEA come from the germline V gene. Trimming took off 5 bases at V and 2 bases at J, with 9 bases between the two ends. CDR3 nucleotides: TGCAGCGTTCCCGGACAGAACTATGGCTACACCTTC. It is translated as CSVPGQNYGYTF. The full variable domain, rest sourced from reference TRBV29-1 and TRBJ1-2, is SAVISQKPSRDICQRGTSLTIQCQVDSQVTMMFWYRQQPGQSLTLIATANQGSEATYESGFVIDKFPISRPNLTFSTLTVSNMSPEDSSIYLCSVPGQNYGYTFGSGTRLTVV.

This clonotype was seen ten or more times. V and J are TRBV7-3 and TRBJ2-5; 7 nucleotides align to TRBD1. The CDR3 spans 13 residues. Trimming at V came to 4 bases and at J to 5 bases, leaving 4 bases not matched to a gene. Germline CDR1 reads SGHTA; CDR2 reads FQGTGA. Here the CDR3 DNA reads TGTGCCAGCAGCTCAGGACAGGCGGAGACCCAGTACTTC. Encoded protein: CASSSGQAETQYF.

The genes are TRBV4-1 and TRBJ1-5, with D possibly TRBD1 on 5 matching bases. Germline loops: CDR1 MGHRA, CDR2 YSYEKL. Trimming stripped 2 bases from V and 5 bases from J, with 16 bases between. The CDR3 length is 16 residues. In nucleotides, the CDR3 is TGCGCCAGCAGCCAACGCCCCGAGCAGGGCCATCAGCCCCAGCATTTT. It is translated as CASSQRPEQGHQPQHF.